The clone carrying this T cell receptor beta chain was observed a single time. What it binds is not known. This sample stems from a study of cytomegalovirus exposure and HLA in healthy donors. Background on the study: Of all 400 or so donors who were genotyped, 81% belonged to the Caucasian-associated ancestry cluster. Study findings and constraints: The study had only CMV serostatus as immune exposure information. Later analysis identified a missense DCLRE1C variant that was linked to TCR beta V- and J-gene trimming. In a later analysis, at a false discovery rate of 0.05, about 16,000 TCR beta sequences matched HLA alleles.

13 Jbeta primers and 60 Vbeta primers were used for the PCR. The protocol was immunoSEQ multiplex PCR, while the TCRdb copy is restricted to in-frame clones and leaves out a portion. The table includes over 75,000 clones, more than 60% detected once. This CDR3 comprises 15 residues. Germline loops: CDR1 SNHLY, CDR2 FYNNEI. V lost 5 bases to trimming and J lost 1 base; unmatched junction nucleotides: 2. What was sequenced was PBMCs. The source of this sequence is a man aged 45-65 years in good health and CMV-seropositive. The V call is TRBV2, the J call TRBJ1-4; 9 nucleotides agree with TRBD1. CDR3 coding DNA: TGTGCCAGCAGTCGGGACAGGGTAACTAATGAAAAACTGTTTTTT. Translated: CASSRDRVTNEKLFF.